The 9 T cell receptor beta chains presented below share a single source sample, sequenced in a study of blood T cells in healthy people across ages. Together with a sample-barcoded 5' primer, a J-beta primer mix was included in a second PCR lasting about 7 to 11 cycles. TCRdb passed the 5' RACE reads through MiXCR, listing each CDR3 protein once. The sample lists about 1.4 million distinct CDR3 sequences, almost 60% seen once, with 6.5% to 8% in the top ten. The specimen was blood. These receptors all come from a young man in good health.

This clonotype appeared a few times. This sequence joins TRBV12-3 or TRBV12-4 and TRBJ2-3, with 9 bases fitting TRBD2. The ends lost 6 bases at V and 4 bases at J; junction bases unmatched: 8. CDR3 length equals 15 residues. The CDR3 spells CASSRASGIADTQYF. CDR3 in DNA: TGTGCCAGCAGCCGGGCTAGCGGGATTGCAGATACGCAGTATTTT.

This clonotype was seen only a few times. The rearrangement links TRBV29-1 to TRBJ1-2; D might be TRBD1 (5 bases). The CDR3 length is 11 residues. V lost 3 bases and J lost 7, with 9 bases in between. CDR1 and CDR2 from the germline V gene are SQVTM and ANQGSEA. Here the CDR3 DNA reads TGCAGCGTTGAGCGGGGCGGTGGCTACACCTTC. Translation gives CSVERGGGYTF.

The chain employs TRBV4-2 and TRBJ2-1, with 11 bases fitting TRBD1. Judging by the DNA end, TRBJ2-7 fits better; the J call may be wrong. There are 15 residues in the CDR3. Germline V gene sequence: CDR1 LGHNA, CDR2 YNFKEQ. The CDR3 sequence is CASSPGDRGGDEQYF. DNA of the CDR3: TGTGCCAGCAGCCCCGGGGACAGGGGGGGTGACGAGCAGTACTTC.

The chain couples TRBV15 to TRBJ2-7, with 8 bases matching TRBD1. This CDR3 is built from 16 residues. CDR1 is LNHNV, CDR2 YYDKDF, per germline (reference sequence). V lost 0 bases to trimming and J lost 3 bases; unmatched junction nucleotides: 7. The CDR3 sequence: CATSREPGTGFYEQYF. In DNA, the CDR3 is TGTGCCACCAGCAGAGAACCCGGGACAGGTTTCTACGAGCAGTACTTC.

The chain links TRBV29-1 to TRBJ1-1, with no clear D. Germline V CDR1 and CDR2: SQVTM, ANQGSEA. This CDR3 is 14 amino acids long. V was pared by 2 bases and J by 8 bases, with 18 bases between. CDR3 DNA sequence: TGCAGCGTTGAAAGGCAAGATGCCCTCCGAGAAGCTTTCTTT. This translates into CSVERQDALREAFF.

V and J are TRBV3-1 and TRBJ2-5, with D maybe TRBD2 (6 bases). Looked up from germline, CDR1 is LGHDT and CDR2 is YNNKEL (reference sequence). The CDR3 totals 15 residues. Trimming left V 0 bases short and J 6 bases short, with 14 bases between. The CDR3 spells CASSQDKWRGKTQYF. The DNA for the CDR3 is TGTGCCAGCAGCCAAGATAAGTGGAGGGGCAAGACCCAGTACTTC.

CDR3 nucleotide sequence: TGCAGTGCTCGGACAGGGTTTGGTCAGCCCCAGCATTTT. This sequence encodes CSARTGFGQPQHF. The V gene is TRBV20-1, the J gene TRBJ1-5, with TRBD1 matching 8 bases. The CDR3 has 13 residues. CDR1 is DFQATT and CDR2 is SNEGSKA in the germline V gene (reference sequence). The ends lost 5 bases at V and 6 bases at J; junction bases unmatched: 6.

The genes are TRBV7-9 and TRBJ2-1; TRBD1 matches at 10 bases. The CDR3 covers 15 residues. Germline CDR1 and CDR2: SEHNR and FQNEAQ (reference sequence). V trimming: 4 bases; J trimming: 8 bases; junction bases outside the gene matches: 8. The CDR3 loop reads CASSSGGQGWYEQFF. Written as DNA, the CDR3 is TGTGCCAGCAGCTCCGGGGGACAGGGGTGGTATGAGCAGTTCTTC. Full variable domain (rest looked up from reference TRBV7-9 and TRBJ2-1): DTGVSQNPRHKITKRGQNVTFRCDPISEHNRLYWYRQTLGQGPEFLTYFQNEAQLEKSRLLSDRFSAERPKGSFSTLEIQRTEQGDSAMYLCASSSGGQGWYEQFFGPGTRLTVL.

The chain uses TRBV20-1 and TRBJ1-2, with unresolved D. CDR1 is DFQATT and CDR2 is SNEGSKA in the germline V gene (reference sequence). The CDR3 consists of 14 residues. Trimming pared 4 bases from V and 8 bases from J, leaving 20 bases between. The CDR3 nucleotides read TGCAGTGCTAAAAGAGCGGGCGGAGAGTGGGGCTACACCTTC. Protein: CSAKRAGGEWGYTF.